The 27 T cell receptor beta chains below all came from one sample that was sequenced in a study of blood T cell repertoires in COVID-19. Profiling relied on immunoSEQ multiplex PCR, and the TCRdb table lists in-frame clones only, not all of them. Here the sample spans some 200,000 clones, about 90% being singletons. The sequenced material came from peripheral blood. Receptors originate from a woman in her forties or fifties with acute or convalescent COVID-19.

V usage is TRBV27 and J usage is TRBJ1-2, with D hard to call. The CDR3 consists of 13 residues. CDR1 is MNHEY and CDR2 is SMNVEV in the germline V gene (reference sequence). Trimming removed 3 bases at V and 0 bases at J, with 5 bases between. DNA of the CDR3: TGTGCCAGCAGTTTGTCGGCTAACTATGGCTACACCTTC. As protein: CASSLSANYGYTF.

This sequence joins TRBV7-3 and TRBJ2-7; no clear D gene. CDR1 and CDR2 (germline): SGHTA, FQGTGA. The CDR3 totals 13 residues. Trimming stripped 4 bases from V and 6 bases from J, with 13 bases between. For the CDR3, the DNA is TGTGCCAGCAGCTCTGACACCTTCGCCGAGCAGTACTTC. This encodes CASSSDTFAEQYF.

This clone was recorded only once. The chain employs TRBV7-9 and TRBJ1-1; 9 bases fit TRBD1. The V and J ends lost 3 bases and 4 bases, in that order; junction bases with no gene match: 3. The CDR3 totals 14 residues. Germline V gene sequence: CDR1 SEHNR, CDR2 FQNEAQ (reference sequence). The DNA of the CDR3 is TGTGCCAGCAGCTTTGGACAGGGGAGCACTGAAGCTTTCTTT. This gives the protein CASSFGQGSTEAFF. Based on the CDR3 plus reference TRBV7-9 and TRBJ1-1, the full variable domain is DTGVSQNPRHKITKRGQNVTFRCDPISEHNRLYWYRQTLGQGPEFLTYFQNEAQLEKSRLLSDRFSAERPKGSFSTLEIQRTEQGDSAMYLCASSFGQGSTEAFFGQGTRLTVV.

Here the CDR3 reads CASSFRDNYEQYF. The CDR3 nucleotides read TGTGCCAGCAGTTTCCGGGACAACTACGAGCAGTACTTC. This chain joins TRBV27 and TRBJ2-7; D might be TRBD1 (6 bases). Germline V lookup: CDR1 MNHEY, CDR2 SMNVEV (reference sequence). The CDR3 loop spans 13 amino acids. Between the trimmed V and J ends, which lost 3 bases and 3 bases, there was a span of 9 bases.

The rearrangement joins TRBV7-2 to TRBJ2-7; 8 bases are a match to TRBD2. CDR1 is SGHTA, CDR2 FQGNSA, per germline. There are 15 residues in the CDR3. V dropped 1 base and J dropped 2; count of bases not matched to a gene: 4. CDR3 amino acids: CASSLVPSGPYEQYF. The CDR3 nucleotides read TGTGCCAGCAGCTTAGTCCCTAGCGGGCCCTACGAGCAGTACTTC. The complete variable domain, with remaining parts taken from reference TRBV7-2 and TRBJ2-7, reads GAGVSQSPSNKVTEKGKDVELRCDPISGHTALYWYRQSLGQGLEFLIYFQGNSAPDKSGLPSDRFSAERTGGSVSTLTIQRTQQEDSAVYLCASSLVPSGPYEQYFGPGTRLTVT.

The chain links TRBV30 to TRBJ1-5; D might be TRBD1 (5 bases). The germline V gene encodes CDR1 GTSNPN and CDR2 SVGIG (reference sequence). Trimming shortened V by 0 bases and J by 5 bases, and 11 bases separated the two germline ends. This CDR3 is 14 amino acids long. The CDR3 sequence: CAWSVRVGDQPQHF. CDR3 nucleotides: TGTGCCTGGAGTGTACGGGTAGGGGATCAGCCCCAGCATTTT.

This rearrangement joins TRBV27 to TRBJ1-2; no reliable D call. Trimming took 8 bases from V and 8 from J, leaving 18 bases between them. The CDR3 consists of 13 residues. Germline V gives CDR1 MNHEY, CDR2 SMNVEV (reference sequence). The CDR3 DNA is TGTGCCAGCGGGCTCCTCGGTTTACTCGGCTACACCTTC. It specifies CASGLLGLLGYTF.

V usage is TRBV6-2 or TRBV6-3 and J usage is TRBJ2-7; no firm D call. The V end was cut by 2 bases, the J end by 0 bases, with 8 bases between. The CDR3 runs to 14 residues. Per the germline V gene, CDR1 is MNHEY and CDR2 is SVGEGT. The CDR3 region has the DNA TGTGCCAGCAGTTACAGCGTTAGCTCCTACGAGCAGTACTTC. This gives the protein CASSYSVSSYEQYF.

The J gene is TRBJ1-5, the V gene TRBV7-2; D is uncertain. The CDR3 contains 14 residues. The V gene lost 4 bases and the J gene lost 4 bases, with 11 bases spanning the gap. Germline loops: CDR1 SGHTA, CDR2 FQGNSA. The CDR3 spells CASSSRPRNQPQHF. In DNA form, the CDR3 reads TGTGCCAGCAGCTCTAGGCCACGGAATCAGCCCCAGCATTTT.

The gene calls are TRBV7-9 and TRBJ1-4; TRBD1 matches 8 bases. The J segment lost 7 bases and the V segment lost 5 bases, leaving 6 bases of the junction unmatched. The CDR3 loop spans 14 amino acids. CDR1 SEHNR and CDR2 FQNEAQ come from the germline V gene (reference sequence). CDR3 nucleotides: TGTGCCAGCAGCAACAGGGGGACGGTTGAAAAACTGTTTTTT. This gives the protein CASSNRGTVEKLFF.

The sample holds a few counts of this clone. The rearrangement joins TRBV7-9 to TRBJ1-5; D unresolved. With 3 bases removed from V and 1 base from J, the gap between germline ends came to 7 bases. Germline CDR1 and CDR2: SEHNR and FQNEAQ (reference sequence). This CDR3 region has 14 residues. As DNA, the CDR3 is TGTGCCAGCAGCTTCACGGAGAGCAATCAGCCCCAGCATTTT. Its translation is CASSFTESNQPQHF.

The CDR3 sequence: CASSLSRGFNTEAFF. The CDR3 DNA reads TGTGCCAGCAGCTTAAGCAGGGGTTTTAACACTGAAGCTTTCTTT. The V call is TRBV7-2, the J call TRBJ1-1; D possibly corresponds to TRBD1 (6 bases). Trimming left V 2 bases short and J 2 bases short, with 12 bases between. This CDR3 is 15 amino acids long. The germline CDR1 and CDR2 sequences are SGHTA and FQGNSA.

V is TRBV18 and J is TRBJ1-1, with a tentative D call TRBD1 (5 bases). The V end was cut by 0 bases, the J end by 5 bases, with 13 bases between. Looked up from germline, CDR1 is KGHSH and CDR2 is LQKENI. The CDR3 is 15 residues long. CDR3 sequence: CASSPPAGWGTEAFF. DNA for the CDR3: TGTGCCAGCTCACCACCGGCGGGATGGGGGACTGAAGCTTTCTTT.

This chain uses TRBV13 with TRBJ2-7; weak D call: TRBD1 (5 bases). Germline CDR1 reads PRHDT; CDR2 reads FYEKMQ (reference sequence). Trimming shortened V by 8 bases and J by 5 bases, and 22 bases separated the two germline ends. The CDR3 is made up of 15 amino acids. DNA of the CDR3: TGTGCCAGCGCTGTTTCTGGGGCCGGTGGGAACGAGCAGTACTTC. Amino acid sequence: CASAVSGAGGNEQYF. The whole variable domain, filled in from reference TRBV13 and TRBJ2-7, reads AAGVIQSPRHLIKEKRETATLKCYPIPRHDTVYWYQQGPGQDPQFLISFYEKMQSDKGSIPDRFSAQQFSDYHSELNMSSLELGDSALYFCASAVSGAGGNEQYFGPGTRLTVT.

This chain uses TRBV19 with TRBJ2-5; 9 bases agree with TRBD2. CDR3 size: 14 residues. Germline V gene sequence: CDR1 LNHDA, CDR2 SQIVND (reference sequence). J lost 5 bases, V lost 5 bases, and 6 bases had no gene match. The CDR3 reads CASSLVAGVETQYF. As DNA, the CDR3 is TGTGCCAGTAGTCTGGTAGCGGGGGTGGAGACCCAGTACTTC.

The table lists this clone with a few counts. V is TRBV5-4 and J is TRBJ1-4, with D perhaps TRBD1 (6 bases). From germline, CDR1 is SGHNT and CDR2 YYREEE (reference sequence). V lost 2 bases and J lost 8, with 16 bases in between. The CDR3 length is 15 residues. As DNA, the CDR3 is TGTGCCAGCAGCTTTATAGGGGGAGGGGACGAAAAACTGTTTTTT. It codes for CASSFIGGGDEKLFF.

V usage is TRBV18 and J usage is TRBJ2-2, with D unresolved. V gave up 2 bases and J gave up 6 bases, with 7 bases separating them. Germline CDR1 KGHSH, CDR2 LQKENI. The length of the CDR3 is 13 residues. The CDR3: CASSPDIAGELFF. In DNA, the CDR3 is TGTGCCAGCTCACCAGACATCGCCGGGGAGCTGTTTTTT.

This chain connects TRBV27 to TRBJ1-5; the match to TRBD1 covers 8 bases. Trimming took 7 bases from V and 0 from J; bases not matched to a gene: 11. CDR3 size: 17 residues. The germline V gene has CDR1 MNHEY and CDR2 SMNVEV (reference sequence). CDR3 DNA: TGTGCCAGCAAACAGGGGGAAGAACCCCCTAGCAATCAGCCCCAGCATTTT. Its translation is CASKQGEEPPSNQPQHF.

The chain combines TRBV29-1 with TRBJ1-1; D not certain. The CDR3 spans 15 residues. The V gene lost 0 bases and the J gene lost 5 bases, with 16 bases spanning the gap. The germline V gene has CDR1 SQVTM and CDR2 ANQGSEA. The CDR3 region is CSVEDTGNRRTEAFF. The CDR3 DNA reads TGCAGCGTTGAAGATACGGGCAACCGGAGGACTGAAGCTTTCTTT.

This CDR3 reads CAWSSTGLYEQYF. The DNA of the CDR3 is TGTGCCTGGAGTTCGACAGGACTCTACGAGCAGTACTTC. The chain has TRBV30 and TRBJ2-7; a possible D gene is TRBD1 (6 bases). The CDR3 is made up of 13 amino acids. Trimming left V 2 bases short and J 3 bases short, with 11 bases between. Germline V gives CDR1 GTSNPN, CDR2 SVGIG (reference sequence).

The chain links TRBV3-1 (or the pseudogene TRBV3-2) to TRBJ2-7; no clear D gene. Per the germline V gene, CDR1 is LGHDT and CDR2 is YNNKEL (reference sequence). The CDR3 runs 16 residues. Trimming shortened V by 4 bases and J by 1 base, and 17 bases separated the two germline ends. The CDR3 nucleotides are TGTGCCAGCAGCCCCAGTGGAGACTTTCTATCCTACGAGCAGTACTTC. It specifies CASSPSGDFLSYEQYF.

V and J are TRBV11-2 and TRBJ2-7; the D gene is possibly TRBD2 (5 bases). The CDR3 runs 17 residues. Trimming took 0 bases from V and 7 from J, leaving 22 bases between them. The germline CDR1 and CDR2 sequences are SGHAT and FQNNGV. The CDR3 loop is CASSLDPNRASGGEQYF. In DNA, the CDR3 is TGTGCCAGCAGCTTAGATCCCAATAGGGCGTCCGGCGGGGAGCAGTACTTC.

V gene TRBV6-5 combines with J gene TRBJ2-7, with D unresolved. V was cut by 5 bases and J by 0 bases, with 11 bases left in between. This CDR3 spans 14 amino acids. Germline V gene lookup returns CDR1 MNHEY and CDR2 SVGAGI. CDR3 protein: CASSRRVSSYEQYF. As DNA, the CDR3 is TGTGCCAGCAGTCGCCGAGTAAGCTCCTACGAGCAGTACTTC.

This rearrangement joins TRBV5-1 to TRBJ1-1, with D perhaps matching TRBD1 (5 bases). This CDR3 is built from 14 residues. Trimming cost V 4 bases and J 1 base, with 11 bases left between them. Looked up from germline, CDR1 is SGHRS and CDR2 is YFSETQ. This CDR3 is CASSPGNSNTEAFF. In nucleotides, the CDR3 is TGCGCCAGCAGCCCAGGGAATTCGAACACTGAAGCTTTCTTT.

The J gene is TRBJ1-2, the V gene TRBV19; D is unresolved. V was clipped by 3 bases and J by 8 bases, with 22 bases between them. The CDR3 sequence is 16 residues long. CDR1 and CDR2 (germline): LNHDA, SQIVND (reference sequence). In DNA form, the CDR3 reads TGTGCCAGTAGTATGAGTTCGGGTGCAGTGGATCGGGGCTACACCTTC. Its translation: CASSMSSGAVDRGYTF.

J is TRBJ2-7 and V is TRBV7-2; 10 positions agree with TRBD2. This CDR3 is built from 18 residues. The germline CDR1 and CDR2 sequences are SGHTA and FQGNSA. J was trimmed by 5 bases and V by 1 base; bases with no gene match: 14. The CDR3 DNA reads as TGTGCCAGCAGCTTAGGTGGGGGACTAGCGATACGGAGGGACGAGCAGTACTTC. It codes for CASSLGGGLAIRRDEQYF. Complete variable domain (other parts from reference TRBV7-2 and TRBJ2-7): GAGVSQSPSNKVTEKGKDVELRCDPISGHTALYWYRQSLGQGLEFLIYFQGNSAPDKSGLPSDRFSAERTGGSVSTLTIQRTQQEDSAVYLCASSLGGGLAIRRDEQYFGPGTRLTVT.

The gene calls are TRBV24-1 and TRBJ1-5; D is ambiguous. The germline V gene encodes CDR1 KGHDR and CDR2 SFDVKD. V was shortened by 2 bases and J by 3 bases, with 7 bases between the two germline ends. The CDR3 is 14 amino acids. The CDR3 protein is CATSDWHNNQPQHF. The DNA of the CDR3 is TGTGCCACCAGTGATTGGCACAACAATCAGCCCCAGCATTTT.